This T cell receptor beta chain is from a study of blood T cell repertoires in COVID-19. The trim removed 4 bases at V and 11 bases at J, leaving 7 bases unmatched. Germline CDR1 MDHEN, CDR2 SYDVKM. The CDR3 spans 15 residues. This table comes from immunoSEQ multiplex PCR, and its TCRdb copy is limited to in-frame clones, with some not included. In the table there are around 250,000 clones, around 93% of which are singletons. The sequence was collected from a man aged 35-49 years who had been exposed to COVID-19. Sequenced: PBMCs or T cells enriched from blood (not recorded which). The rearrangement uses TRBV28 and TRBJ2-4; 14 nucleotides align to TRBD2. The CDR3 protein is CASSSGLAGVGVQYF. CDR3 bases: TGTGCCAGCAGTTCGGGACTAGCGGGAGTTGGGGTTCAGTACTTC.